This TCR beta chain was sequenced for a study of T-cell memory formation after mild COVID-19. On this clonotype itself: The antigen remains undetermined.

Regarding the study as a whole: CD8+ contracting clones occupied EMRA, while CD4+ ones occupied mainly CM and EM. Within pre-infection memory, some responding clones were found, suggesting cross-reactive memory joined.

Researchers used 5'RACE with constant-segment primers to make TCR alpha and TCR beta cDNA libraries that carry sample barcodes and UMIs. In TCRdb, the 5' RACE reads were re-called with MiXCR into one record per CDR3 protein. The sample includes hundreds of thousands of distinct CDR3 sequences, around 15% of them seen just once. The CDR3 runs 14 residues. Trimming took 0 bases from V and 5 from J, leaving 11 bases between them. Germline V CDR1 and CDR2: SGHKS, YYEKEE (reference sequence). The clonotype originates from an adult woman who had mild COVID-19 (a few samples of this study predate the infection). Cell type and time point are not known. V is TRBV5-5 and J is TRBJ1-2; possible D gene TRBD1, 6 bases. Sequencing was carried out using PBMCs or a T cell subset sorted from them (not recorded which). The CDR3 spells CASSLDTGIYGYTF. As DNA, the CDR3 is TGTGCCAGCAGCTTGGATACAGGGATTTATGGCTACACCTTC.